These T cell receptor beta chains were read from a single sample in a study of regulatory T cells in long-lasting Graves disease. TCRdb ran MiXCR on the multiplex PCR reads and lists one entry per CDR3 protein. Counted here are a few hundred thousand distinct CDR3 sequences, 20% to 25% occurring once; the ten biggest clones make up around 30%. Sample: peripheral blood mononuclear cells (PBMCs), taken when the disease was refractory, from a patient treated with antithyroid drugs. The receptor source for this set is a woman aged 40 to 50 with Graves disease. Each CDR3 is given with its conserved first and last residue. The D gene is left open where the match is weak. The size of a clone is reported for some rows only, either as once, few or many, or as a class for expanded clones.

j_call v_call d_call clone_size cdr3_aa cdr3_nt
TRBJ2-7 TRBV28 TRBD2 many CASSLGTSTPTYEQYF TGTGCCAGCAGTTTAGGGACTAGCACCCCAACCTACGAGCAGTACTTC
TRBJ2-7 TRBV29-1 TRBD2 many CSVDGLAGSYEQYF TGCAGCGTTGACGGACTAGCGGGTTCCTACGAGCAGTACTTC
TRBJ1-2 TRBV6-1 TRBD1 many CASSKTGSSNYGYTF TGTGCCAGCAGCAAGACAGGGTCCTCTAACTATGGCTACACCTTC
TRBJ2-5 TRBV20-1 TRBD2 few CSARDTGGSGTQYF TGCAGTGCTAGAGATACGGGGGGGTCTGGGACCCAGTACTTC
TRBJ2-7 TRBV11-2 TRBD1 many CASSPPGTGFHEQYF TGTGCCAGCAGCCCCCCAGGGACAGGGTTCCACGAGCAGTACTTC
TRBJ1-1 TRBV7-3 TRBD1 - CASSEGQGRAFF TGTGCCAGCAGCGAAGGACAGGGACGAGCTTTCTTT
TRBJ1-1 TRBV28 - many CASGTSNTEAFF TGTGCCAGCGGGACTTCGAACACTGAAGCTTTCTTT
TRBJ1-1 TRBV27 - many CASSLRFDSFEAFF TGTGCCAGCAGTTTAAGGTTTGACAGTTTTGAAGCTTTCTTT
TRBJ2-7 TRBV9 - few CASSHPAGATSYEQYF TGTGCCAGCAGCCACCCCGCGGGGGCGACATCCTACGAGCAGTACTTC
TRBJ2-7 TRBV5-1 TRBD2 few CASSGLAGPLYEQYF TGCGCCAGCAGCGGACTAGCGGGACCCCTCTACGAGCAGTACTTC
TRBJ2-1 TRBV11-2 - - CASSFHGNEQFF TGTGCCAGCAGCTTCCACGGGAATGAGCAGTTCTTC
TRBJ1-6 TRBV19 - few CASSFGTDKGSPLHF TGTGCCAGTAGTTTCGGGACCGACAAAGGTTCACCCCTCCACTTT
TRBJ2-2 TRBV2 TRBD2 - CASSVAGYTGELFF TGTGCCAGCAGCGTAGCGGGATATACCGGGGAGCTGTTTTTT
TRBJ2-1 TRBV28 - - CASSFRPGTYNEQFF TGTGCCAGCAGTTTCCGCCCCGGGACGTACAATGAGCAGTTCTTC
TRBJ2-7 TRBV28 TRBD1 many CASSFDAGQGQREQYF TGTGCCAGCAGTTTTGATGCGGGACAGGGGCAGAGAGAGCAGTACTTC
TRBJ2-3 TRBV27 - - CASSPQRGRFHTDTQYF TGTGCCAGCAGTCCCCAGAGGGGCCGGTTCCACACAGATACGCAGTATTTT
TRBJ2-1 TRBV6-2/TRBV6-3 TRBD2 once CASSYKREVFSEQFF TGTGCCAGCAGTTACAAGCGGGAGGTATTTAGTGAGCAGTTCTTC
TRBJ2-7 TRBV30 - - CAWSVLIAGEQYF TGTGCCTGGAGTGTATTGATTGCCGGCGAGCAGTACTTC
TRBJ1-2 TRBV6-1 - many CATQEQFNYGYTF TGTGCCACCCAGGAGCAGTTTAACTATGGCTACACCTTC
TRBJ2-7 TRBV6-5 TRBD1 many CASSYVGQASEQYF TGTGCCAGCAGTTACGTGGGACAGGCCTCCGAGCAGTACTTC
TRBJ2-2 TRBV7-3 - - CASSLGDFLNTGELFF TGTGCCAGCAGCTTAGGGGACTTCCTGAACACCGGGGAGCTGTTTTTT
TRBJ2-6 TRBV13 TRBD2 few CASSLWGEGGANVLTF TGTGCCAGCAGCTTATGGGGGGAGGGTGGGGCCAACGTCCTGACTTTC
TRBJ2-3 TRBV28 - - CASSWKRATQYF TGTGCCAGCAGTTGGAAGCGGGCTACGCAGTATTTT
TRBJ2-7 TRBV4-1 - - CASSQGADPTYEQYF TGCGCCAGCAGCCAAGGGGCAGACCCTACCTACGAGCAGTACTTC
TRBJ1-5 TRBV19 - - CASSIWGKGGNQPQHF TGTGCCAGTAGTATTTGGGGGAAAGGGGGCAATCAGCCCCAGCATTTT
TRBJ1-5 TRBV20-1 - - CSAQNGHNLLQPQHF TGCAGTGCTCAAAATGGACACAATCTTCTTCAGCCCCAGCATTTT
TRBJ2-2 TRBV5-1 - - CASSHTVLAGSTGELFF TGCGCCAGCAGCCACACCGTCCTGGCGGGGAGCACCGGGGAGCTGTTTTTT
TRBJ1-1 TRBV20-1 - few CSARAVDGASYEAFF TGCAGTGCTAGAGCCGTAGACGGAGCCTCTTATGAAGCTTTCTTT
TRBJ2-3 TRBV7-8 TRBD2 many CASTPAGGDTQYF TGTGCCAGCACCCCAGCGGGAGGCGATACGCAGTATTTT
TRBJ1-1 TRBV18 - - CASSPSGRAEAFF TGTGCCAGCTCACCATCGGGGAGGGCTGAAGCTTTCTTT
TRBJ2-5 TRBV4-1 - - CASSQTYQETQYF TGCGCCAGCAGCCAAACATATCAAGAGACCCAGTACTTC
TRBJ2-7 TRBV6-5 - many CASSYQSSYEQYF TGTGCCAGCAGTTACCAGAGCTCCTACGAGCAGTACTTC
TRBJ2-7 TRBV29-1 TRBD1 few CSVRQGISYEQYF TGCAGCGTTAGACAGGGGATTAGCTACGAGCAGTACTTC
TRBJ2-7 TRBV6-1 - - CASSSAVGPYEQYF TGTGCCAGCAGCTCCGCCGTGGGCCCCTACGAGCAGTACTTC
TRBJ2-7 TRBV27 TRBD1 - CASRRTGADYEQYF TGTGCCAGCAGAAGAACAGGGGCGGATTACGAGCAGTACTTC
TRBJ1-4 TRBV29-1 - many CSVEDGSGTFEKLFF TGCAGCGTTGAAGATGGATCAGGGACGTTTGAAAAACTGTTTTTT
TRBJ2-7 TRBV28 TRBD2 - CASSRPGLAGAGESYEQYF TGTGCCAGCAGCCGCCCGGGACTAGCGGGAGCTGGTGAATCCTACGAGCAGTACTTC
TRBJ1-1 TRBV19 - few CATMDSLSGTEAFF TGTGCCACCATGGACAGCCTCTCTGGCACTGAAGCTTTCTTT
TRBJ2-1 TRBV28 - - CASTLEVIGQFF TGTGCCAGCACCCTAGAGGTGATCGGGCAGTTCTTC
TRBJ2-4 TRBV4-1 TRBD2 few CASSPGLARTPIQYF TGCGCCAGCAGCCCCGGACTAGCCCGCACACCCATTCAGTACTTC
TRBJ1-1 TRBV28 - many CASHRGAFEAFF TGTGCCAGCCACCGGGGGGCCTTTGAAGCTTTCTTT
TRBJ1-5 TRBV6-1 - few CASSNRGNGNQPQHF TGTGCCAGCAGTAATAGGGGGAACGGCAATCAGCCCCAGCATTTT
TRBJ1-2 TRBV20-1 TRBD1 few CSARTQGRGRGYTF TGCAGTGCTAGGACACAGGGGAGAGGAAGGGGCTACACCTTC
TRBJ1-1 TRBV3-1 TRBD1 few CASRHRDRGGTEAFF TGTGCCAGCAGGCACCGGGACAGGGGCGGGACTGAAGCTTTCTTT
TRBJ1-5 TRBV13 TRBD1 few CASSSGTGKGTQPQHF TGTGCCAGCAGCTCAGGGACAGGGAAGGGAACTCAGCCCCAGCATTTT
TRBJ2-7 TRBV4-1 - once CASSRISGGSYEQYF TGCGCCAGCAGCCGGATTTCTGGCGGGTCCTACGAGCAGTACTTC
TRBJ1-4 TRBV6-2/TRBV6-3 - - CASRNTVQSEELFF TGTGCCAGCAGGAACACCGTTCAGTCTGAAGAACTGTTTTTT
TRBJ1-2 TRBV15 - - CATSRYQNGYTF TGTGCCACCAGCAGATACCAGAATGGCTACACCTTC
TRBJ2-1 TRBV12-3/TRBV12-4 - - CASSLQGSSYNEQFF TGTGCCAGCAGTTTACAGGGTAGCTCCTACAATGAGCAGTTCTTC
TRBJ1-2 TRBV5-1 TRBD1 - CASSHSTDRVDWDYGYTF TGCGCCAGCAGCCATTCAACGGACAGGGTTGATTGGGACTATGGCTACACCTTC